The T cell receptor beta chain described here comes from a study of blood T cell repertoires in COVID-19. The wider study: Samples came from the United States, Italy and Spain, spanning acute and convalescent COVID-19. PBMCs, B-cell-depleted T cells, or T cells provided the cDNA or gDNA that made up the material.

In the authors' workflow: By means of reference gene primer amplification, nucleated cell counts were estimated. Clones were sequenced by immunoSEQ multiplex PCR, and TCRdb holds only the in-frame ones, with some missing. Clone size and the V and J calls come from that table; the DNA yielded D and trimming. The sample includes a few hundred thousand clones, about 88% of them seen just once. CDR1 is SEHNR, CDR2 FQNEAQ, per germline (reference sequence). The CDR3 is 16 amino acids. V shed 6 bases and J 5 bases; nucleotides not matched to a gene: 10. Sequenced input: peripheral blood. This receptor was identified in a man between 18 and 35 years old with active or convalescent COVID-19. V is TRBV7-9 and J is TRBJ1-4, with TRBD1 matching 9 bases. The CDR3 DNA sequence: TGTGCCAGCAGTTTCGGGTTGGGGACAGGGAATGAAAAACTGTTTTTT. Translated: CASSFGLGTGNEKLFF.